A selection of T cell receptor beta chains follows, all from one sample in a study of blood T cells in healthy people across ages. TCRdb itself ran the 5' RACE reads through MiXCR, one entry per CDR3 protein. The sample has over a million distinct CDR3 sequences; approximately 42% are singletons. The source material was blood. These receptors originate from a woman aged 18-29 years in good health. Both conserved end residues are part of each CDR3. D genes are given only for firm matches. Only some rows state a clone size, as once, few, many or a class for expanded clones.

>few|TRBD1|TRBV4-1|TRBJ2-7
CASSQDRGQGAFNEQYF
TGCGCCAGCAGCCAAGACAGGGGACAGGGGGCCTTCAACGAGCAGTACTTC
>.|.|TRBV30|TRBJ2-1
CACTRTVYNEQFF
TGTGCCTGCACTAGGACAGTTTACAATGAGCAGTTCTTC
>.|.|TRBV7-7|TRBJ2-1
CASSQGAGGVNNEQFF
TGTGCTAGCAGCCAGGGGGCGGGGGGGGTAAACAATGAGCAGTTCTTC
>.|.|TRBV20-1|TRBJ2-7
CSAKQGYNSYEQYF
TGCAGTGCTAAACAGGGTTATAACTCCTACGAGCAGTACTTC
>.|.|TRBV3-1|TRBJ2-7
CASSRGSGQTTYEQYF
TGTGCCAGCAGCAGGGGGAGCGGACAGACAACCTACGAGCAGTACTTC
>.|TRBD2|TRBV10-3|TRBJ2-5
CAISDGLASRETQYF
TGTGCCATCAGTGACGGACTAGCTAGTAGGGAGACCCAGTACTTC
>.|TRBD2|TRBV5-1|TRBJ2-3
CASSLDSGGRGNTQYF
TGCGCCAGCAGCTTAGATAGCGGGGGTCGTGGGAATACGCAGTATTTT
>.|.|TRBV7-9|TRBJ2-1
CASSLAGIDYQFF
TGTGCCAGCAGCTTAGCGGGGATAGACTACCAGTTCTTC
>few|TRBD2|TRBV27|TRBJ2-5
CASSLRPSGGQETQYF
TGTGCCAGCAGTTTACGTCCTAGCGGGGGCCAAGAGACCCAGTACTTC
>few|.|TRBV24-1|TRBJ1-2
CATSEDSNYGYTF
TGTGCCACCAGTGAGGATTCTAACTATGGCTACACCTTC
>.|.|TRBV20-1|TRBJ2-1
CSARLERTDGQFF
TGCAGTGCTCGACTAGAAAGGACGGATGGGCAGTTCTTC
>few|TRBD1|TRBV20-1|TRBJ1-6
CSARPMDRLGSPLHF
TGCAGTGCTAGGCCTATGGACAGGTTAGGGTCACCCCTCCACTTT
>.|TRBD2|TRBV7-8|TRBJ2-1
CASSLAGGDFNEQFF
TGTGCCAGCAGCCTAGCGGGGGGGGACTTCAATGAGCAGTTCTTC
>.|TRBD1|TRBV14|TRBJ2-7
CASSHDRGRYNEQYF
TGTGCCAGCAGCCATGACAGGGGGCGTTACAATGAGCAGTACTTC
>few|.|TRBV3-1|TRBJ1-1
CASSQVTGARTEAFF
TGTGCCAGCAGCCAAGTAACAGGAGCAAGGACTGAAGCTTTCTTT
>few|.|TRBV27|TRBJ2-7
CATGPGSYEQYF
TGTGCCACCGGTCCAGGGAGCTACGAGCAGTACTTC
>.|.|TRBV13|TRBJ2-7
CASSLNRAMSYNEQYF
TGTGCCAGCAGTCTTAACCGGGCGATGTCCTACAATGAGCAGTACTTC
>.|.|TRBV5-6|TRBJ2-7
CASSFGANYKQYF
TGTGCCAGCAGCTTCGGGGCCAACTACAAGCAGTACTTC
>.|TRBD1|TRBV3-1|TRBJ2-6
CTSSRDRGSSGANVLTF
TGTACCAGCAGCCGCGACAGGGGTAGCTCTGGGGCCAACGTCCTGACTTTC
>.|TRBD2|TRBV2|TRBJ2-1
CASKIRSTSGSSYNEQFF
TGTGCCAGCAAAATAAGATCCACTAGCGGGAGTTCCTACAATGAGCAGTTCTTC
>.|.|TRBV12-3/TRBV12-4|TRBJ1-2
CASSAVTSSYGYTF
TGTGCCAGCAGTGCGGTGACATCTAGCTATGGCTACACCTTC
>.|TRBD2|TRBV27|TRBJ2-1
CASSFHTGWLAGGLSYNEQFF
TGTGCCAGCAGTTTCCATACCGGGTGGCTAGCGGGGGGGCTTTCCTACAATGAGCAGTTCTTC
>few|TRBD1|TRBV10-3|TRBJ2-6
CAISVTGTGGSGANVLTF
TGTGCCATCAGTGTAACCGGGACAGGGGGCTCTGGGGCCAACGTCCTGACTTTC
>.|.|TRBV29-1|TRBJ2-5
CSVALETQYF
TGCAGCGTTGCCTTGGAGACCCAGTACTTC
>.|TRBD1|TRBV20-1|TRBJ2-1
CSAELPGQGYNEQFF
TGCAGTGCGGAACTACCGGGACAGGGCTACAATGAGCAGTTCTTC
>.|.|TRBV12-3/TRBV12-4|TRBJ2-7
CASREAPGEQYF
TGTGCCAGCAGAGAAGCTCCGGGCGAGCAGTACTTC
>.|TRBD1|TRBV5-1|TRBJ2-7
CASSLPGQVNLEQYF
TGCGCCAGCAGCCTACCGGGACAGGTTAATCTCGAGCAGTACTTC
>.|TRBD1|TRBV6-6|TRBJ1-2
CASSYGQGGNYGYTF
TGTGCCAGCAGTTACGGTCAGGGGGGGAACTATGGCTACACCTTC
>.|TRBD1|TRBV5-1|TRBJ1-1
CASQASGTGDTEAFF
TGCGCCAGCCAAGCCTCCGGGACAGGGGACACTGAAGCTTTCTTT
>few|.|TRBV2|TRBJ2-7
CASDPSNNYEQYF
TGTGCCAGTGATCCCTCCAACAACTACGAGCAGTACTTC
>.|.|TRBV9|TRBJ1-1
CASKRDAGNTEAFF
TGTGCCAGCAAAAGAGACGCGGGCAACACTGAAGCTTTCTTT
>few|.|TRBV10-2|TRBJ2-7
CASSDPLAARYEQYF
TGCGCCAGCAGTGACCCTCTCGCGGCTAGGTACGAGCAGTACTTC
>.|.|TRBV29-1|TRBJ2-7
CSVARIDQYEQYF
TGCAGCGTAGCGCGCATTGACCAATACGAGCAGTACTTC
>.|TRBD1|TRBV20-1|TRBJ1-2
CSAKPQGATNSYGCTF
TGCAGTGCTAAACCACAGGGGGCAACCAACAGCTATGGCTGCACCTTC
>few|.|TRBV25-1|TRBJ1-6
CASSEYGGMVNSPLHF
TGTGCCAGCAGTGAATATGGAGGGATGGTGAATTCACCCCTCCACTTT
>.|.|TRBV28|TRBJ1-1
CASSLLQGSRAFF
TGTGCCAGCAGCCTTCTACAGGGATCTCGAGCTTTCTTT
>.|.|TRBV12-3/TRBV12-4|TRBJ2-3
CASTKGDFFTDTQYF
TGTGCCAGCACAAAAGGGGACTTCTTCACAGATACGCAGTATTTT
>.|.|TRBV20-1|TRBJ1-5
CSVEGGPSNQPQHF
TGCAGTGTCGAGGGAGGTCCCTCCAATCAGCCCCAGCATTTT
>.|.|TRBV7-2|TRBJ2-3
CASSLALTGTDTQYF
TGTGCCAGCAGCTTAGCGCTGACAGGCACAGATACGCAGTATTTT
>.|TRBD1|TRBV28|TRBJ1-2
CASSLRRDRITRTNYGYTF
TGTGCCAGCAGTCTAAGACGGGACAGGATCACCCGGACTAACTATGGCTACACCTTC
>few|.|TRBV15|TRBJ2-1
CATSRAAGNEQFF
TGTGCCACCAGCAGGGCTGCCGGCAATGAGCAGTTCTTC
>few|.|TRBV10-1|TRBJ2-7
CASTENLASYEQYF
TGCGCCAGCACCGAGAATCTAGCGTCCTACGAGCAGTACTTC
>.|.|TRBV20-1|TRBJ2-5
CSARPLMRAAQETQYF
TGCAGTGCTCGACCCCTCATGCGAGCGGCCCAAGAGACCCAGTACTTC
>.|.|TRBV20-1|TRBJ1-1
CSARDGGAHTEAFF
TGCAGTGCTAGAGACGGTGGGGCCCACACTGAAGCTTTCTTT
>many|.|TRBV6-5|TRBJ2-7
CASSSPREQYF
TGTGCCAGCAGTTCCCCTAGAGAGCAGTACTTC
>.|.|TRBV21-1|TRBJ2-1
CASPRYNEQFF
TGTGCCAGCCCGCGCTACAATGAGCAGTTCTTC
>few|.|TRBV3-1|TRBJ2-1
CASSQSMSEQFF
TGTGCCAGCAGCCAGAGTATGAGCGAGCAGTTCTTC
>.|.|TRBV20-1|TRBJ2-1
CSASPLGRTFSYNEQFF
TGCAGTGCCAGCCCCCTGGGTAGGACCTTCTCCTACAATGAGCAGTTCTTC
>.|.|TRBV2|TRBJ2-7
CASNPGGEQYF
TGTGCCAGCAACCCTGGTGGCGAGCAGTACTTC